This T cell receptor (beta chain) was captured in a study of T cells in Graves' hyperthyroidism and ophthalmopathy. Amplification targeted TCR beta CDR3 regions from RNA transcripts. The TCR CDR3 was amplified in a first-round RT-PCR using the HTBI primer set. TCRdb re-called the multiplex PCR reads with MiXCR, one entry per CDR3 protein. The sample has around 400,000 distinct CDR3 sequences; around 14% are singletons. No ophthalmopathy progression within 18 months constituted stable Graves' hyperthyroidism. Sequenced: blood. The clonotype comes from a woman aged 18-29 years with Graves' hyperthyroidism.

DNA for the CDR3: TGTGCCACCAGCAGAGTTCAAGGCTCCACTTACGGGGGCCCGAAAAACATTCAGTACTTC. This encodes CATSRVQGSTYGGPKNIQYF. The chain links TRBV15 to TRBJ2-4; D possibly uses TRBD1 or TRBD2 (6 bases each). Trimming removed 1 base from V and 4 bases from J, with 26 bases in between. This CDR3 comprises 20 residues. Per the germline V gene, CDR1 is LNHNV and CDR2 is YYDKDF (reference sequence).